This TCR beta chain was recovered during a study of CD8 T cells in ankylosing spondylitis. Whole-study results and caveats: Within matched ankylosing spondylitis synovial fluid, disease-linked clones were reportedly significantly enriched.

This clonotype was picked up many times. Its target is not known. V was clipped by 2 bases and J by 3 bases; unmatched bases: 5. The CDR3 consists of 16 residues. Preparation of TCR beta libraries was done by quantitative 5'-RACE with molecular barcodes. From the 5' RACE reads, TCRdb called clonotypes with MiXCR, one entry per CDR3 protein. The sample has 210,000 or so distinct CDR3 sequences, roughly 24% seen once. The chain carries TRBV12-3 or TRBV12-4 and TRBJ2-2; TRBD1 agrees at 8 bases. This TCR came from a male donor with ankylosing spondylitis or in good health (not recorded which). The sequencing input was blood, either unsorted or a sorted T cell fraction (not recorded which). The CDR3 here is CASSLFSGGYTGELFF. The CDR3 DNA reads as TGTGCCAGCAGTTTATTCTCAGGGGGCTACACCGGGGAGCTGTTTTTT.